The 7 T cell receptor beta chains listed next were all sequenced from one sample in a study of T cell responses to AZD1222 COVID-19 vaccine. Libraries were prepared by immunoSEQ multiplex PCR; TCRdb keeps only in-frame clonotypes and omits some of them. The sample consists of some 130,000 clones, around 90% of them appearing once. This specimen was peripheral blood, taken 28 days after the second AZD1222 dose. Receptors originate from an adult who received the AZD1222 COVID-19 vaccine.

V is TRBV27 and J is TRBJ1-6, with 8 bases matching TRBD1. The germline V gene has CDR1 MNHEY and CDR2 SMNVEV (reference sequence). V lost 6 bases to trimming and J lost 9 bases; unmatched junction nucleotides: 7. The CDR3 is 14 amino acids. In DNA, the CDR3 is TGTGCCAGCAGCTGGACAGGGAATGGTTCACCCCTCCACTTT. Its translation is CASSWTGNGSPLHF.

This chain links TRBV10-1 with TRBJ2-2; tentatively, D is TRBD1 (6 bases). Germline V gives CDR1 WNHNN, CDR2 SYGVQD (reference sequence). There are 13 residues in the CDR3. Trimming removed 5 bases from V and 5 bases from J, with 9 bases in between. The CDR3 region has the DNA TGCGCCAGCAGTCCGGACAGAACCGGGGAGCTGTTTTTT. This encodes CASSPDRTGELFF.

With regard to this clone: An end of the junction differs from the germline gene, which may be a read error. The chain uses TRBV7-7 and TRBJ2-5, with a tentative D call TRBD1 (6 bases). Germline V gene sequence: CDR1 SSHAT, CDR2 FNYEAQ (reference sequence). The CDR3 sequence is 14 residues long. In DNA form, the CDR3 reads TGTGCTAGCAGCGGCGCAGGGGTGGAAGAGACCCAGTACTTC. Encoded protein: CASSGAGVEETQYF.

J is TRBJ1-4 and V is TRBV25-1, with D unresolved. Trimming removed 1 base at V and 6 bases at J, with 12 bases between. Per germline, CDR1 MGHDK and CDR2 SYGVNS. The CDR3 has 15 residues. For the CDR3, the DNA is TGTGCCAGCAGTGAATGGTCCGGGTCTCATGAAAAACTGTTTTTT. It specifies CASSEWSGSHEKLFF.

The chain has TRBV3-1 (or the pseudogene TRBV3-2) and TRBJ2-6; D gene ambiguous. CDR3 length: 15 amino acids. V lost 0 bases to trimming and J lost 1 base, with 4 bases between them. The germline V gene encodes CDR1 LGHDT and CDR2 YNNKEL (reference sequence). The CDR3 nucleotides read TGTGCCAGCAGCCAAGATGCATCTGGGGCCAACGTCCTGACTTTC. Translation: CASSQDASGANVLTF.

V is TRBV6-5 and J is TRBJ2-7, with 7 positions matching TRBD1. V was pared by 3 bases and J by 6 bases, with 5 bases of the junction left unmatched. CDR3 length: 13 residues. Germline-derived CDR1 and CDR2 are MNHEY and SVGAGI. Here the CDR3 reads CASSYRQGSEQYV. Written as DNA, the CDR3 is TGTGCCAGCAGTTATAGACAGGGTTCCGAGCAGTACGTC.

V gene TRBV18 combines with J gene TRBJ1-2; a weak D match, TRBD1 (5 bases). The germline CDR1 and CDR2 sequences are KGHSH and LQKENI. There are 14 residues in the CDR3. Trimming stripped 1 base from V and 7 bases from J, with 13 bases between. CDR3 residues: CASSPLQGKGGYTF. The CDR3 bases are TGTGCCAGCTCACCACTTCAGGGAAAGGGTGGCTACACCTTC.